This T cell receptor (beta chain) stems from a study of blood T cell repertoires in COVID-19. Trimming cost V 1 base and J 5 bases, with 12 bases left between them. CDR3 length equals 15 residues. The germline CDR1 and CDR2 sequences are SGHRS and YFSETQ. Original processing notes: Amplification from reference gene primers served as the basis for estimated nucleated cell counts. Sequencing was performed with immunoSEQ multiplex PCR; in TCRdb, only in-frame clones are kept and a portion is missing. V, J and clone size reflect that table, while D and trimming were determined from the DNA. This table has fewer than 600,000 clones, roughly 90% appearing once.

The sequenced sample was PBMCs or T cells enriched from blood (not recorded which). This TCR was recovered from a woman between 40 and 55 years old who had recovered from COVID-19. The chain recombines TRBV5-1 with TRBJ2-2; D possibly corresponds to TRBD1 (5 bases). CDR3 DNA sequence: TGCGCCAGCAGCTTGTCAGGGCCGGGTACCGGGGAGCTGTTTTTT. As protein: CASSLSGPGTGELFF.